The clone carrying this T cell receptor beta chain was seen at least ten times. With 4 bases clipped from V and 7 bases from J, the junction kept 8 bases outside the gene matches. Per the germline V gene, CDR1 is DFQATT and CDR2 is SNEGSKA (reference sequence). CDR3 length: 15 amino acids. This sample is drawn from a study of T cells after yellow fever vaccination. In the study overall: The authors prepared low-cell-number fractions using SMART-Seq v4 Ultra Low Input.

Study-wide findings and caveats: Any FACS-sorted repertoire could hold abundant clonotypes that contaminate it from the bulk population. The study found a weaker secondary response that peaked faster, day 5 versus 15. At day 0, almost all vaccine-responding clonotypes escaped detection in the sorted memory subsets.

TCRdb re-derived calls from the 5' RACE reads in MiXCR, one entry per CDR3 protein. The profile shows about 30,000 distinct CDR3 sequences, roughly 5.9% of them singletons. The gene calls are TRBV20-1 and TRBJ2-1, with 12 bases identical to TRBD2. The clonotype originates from a man younger than 45 who received the YFV17D yellow fever vaccine. Here the sequenced sample was PBMCs, either bulk or a sorted T-cell subset (CD4+, CD8+, memory, or dextramer-sorted; not recorded which), taken on the day of the yellow fever booster vaccination. The CDR3 sequence: CSATSGLAGLNEQFF. The CDR3 coding sequence is TGCAGTGCTACCTCTGGACTAGCGGGGCTTAATGAGCAGTTCTTC.